Shown below are 3 T cell receptor beta chains from a single sample sequenced in a study of shared clonotypes between healthy human individuals. TCRdb's table, derived via immunoSEQ multiplex PCR, lists solely in-frame clones and lacks some. The sample shows about 1.5 million clones, approximately 97% of them seen only once. Sequencing input: naive CD4+ T cells sorted from blood. Documented subset: CD45RA+ positively selected. Source of these receptors: a young man in good health.

The chain links TRBV2 to TRBJ1-5; TRBD1 matches 9 bases. The CDR3 is made up of 17 amino acids. CDR1 and CDR2 from the germline V gene are SNHLY and FYNNEI. J was trimmed by 6 bases and V by 6 bases; bases with no gene match: 15. The CDR3 here is CASRDGLGQGGTQPQHF. The CDR3 region has the DNA TGTGCCAGCAGGGATGGGTTGGGACAGGGTGGTACTCAGCCCCAGCATTTT.

This clone has only one observation. The chain uses TRBV15 and TRBJ2-7, with 11 positions matching TRBD1. The CDR3 contains 15 residues. The germline V gene encodes CDR1 LNHNV and CDR2 YYDKDF (reference sequence). V shed 7 bases, J shed 2 bases, and the junction held 7 bases outside the gene matches. The CDR3 DNA sequence: TGTGCCACCAACAATCCGGGACAGGGGGCCTACGAGCAGTACTTC. It specifies CATNNPGQGAYEQYF.

This chain links TRBV28 with TRBJ2-2, with 10 bases lining up with TRBD1. Per germline, CDR1 MDHEN and CDR2 SYDVKM. The length of the CDR3 is 16 residues. V trimming: 5 bases; J trimming: 6 bases; junction bases outside the gene matches: 9. This chain's CDR3 is CASSNRDRGDAGELFF. CDR3 DNA sequence: TGTGCCAGCAGTAACCGGGACAGGGGTGATGCCGGGGAGCTGTTTTTT.